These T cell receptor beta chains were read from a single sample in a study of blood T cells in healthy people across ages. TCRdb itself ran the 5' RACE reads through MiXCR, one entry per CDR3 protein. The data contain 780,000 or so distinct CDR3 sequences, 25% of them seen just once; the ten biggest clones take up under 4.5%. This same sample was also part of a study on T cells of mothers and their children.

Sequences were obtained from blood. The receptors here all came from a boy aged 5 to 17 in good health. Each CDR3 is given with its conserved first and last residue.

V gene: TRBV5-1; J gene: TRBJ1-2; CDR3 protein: CASSFIRGSFYYGYTF
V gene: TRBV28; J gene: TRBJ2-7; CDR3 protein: CASSLTIRGSYEQYF
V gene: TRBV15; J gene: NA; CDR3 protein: CATSSVMVVGFYEQYF
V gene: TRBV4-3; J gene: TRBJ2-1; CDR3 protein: CASSQAAKVYNEQFF
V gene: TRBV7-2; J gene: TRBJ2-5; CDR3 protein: CASSLAGTSGETQYF
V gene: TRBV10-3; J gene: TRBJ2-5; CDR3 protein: CAISDFGTGKETQYF
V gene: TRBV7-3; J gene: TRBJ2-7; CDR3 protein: CASSPRGGTGGNEQYF
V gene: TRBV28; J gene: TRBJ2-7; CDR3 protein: CASSLSPMGIYEQYF
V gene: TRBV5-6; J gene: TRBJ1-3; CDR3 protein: CASSLWAGTPTGNTIYF
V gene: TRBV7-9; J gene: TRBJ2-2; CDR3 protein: CASSFGAYTGELFF
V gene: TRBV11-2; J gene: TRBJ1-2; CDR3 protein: CASSLGQPFDGYTF
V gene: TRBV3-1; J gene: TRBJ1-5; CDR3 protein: CASSQGVGSLSNQPQHF
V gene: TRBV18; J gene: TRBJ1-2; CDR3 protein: CASSPTNHLGVNYGYTF
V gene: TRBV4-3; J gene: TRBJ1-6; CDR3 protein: CASSQVGTGGSPLHF